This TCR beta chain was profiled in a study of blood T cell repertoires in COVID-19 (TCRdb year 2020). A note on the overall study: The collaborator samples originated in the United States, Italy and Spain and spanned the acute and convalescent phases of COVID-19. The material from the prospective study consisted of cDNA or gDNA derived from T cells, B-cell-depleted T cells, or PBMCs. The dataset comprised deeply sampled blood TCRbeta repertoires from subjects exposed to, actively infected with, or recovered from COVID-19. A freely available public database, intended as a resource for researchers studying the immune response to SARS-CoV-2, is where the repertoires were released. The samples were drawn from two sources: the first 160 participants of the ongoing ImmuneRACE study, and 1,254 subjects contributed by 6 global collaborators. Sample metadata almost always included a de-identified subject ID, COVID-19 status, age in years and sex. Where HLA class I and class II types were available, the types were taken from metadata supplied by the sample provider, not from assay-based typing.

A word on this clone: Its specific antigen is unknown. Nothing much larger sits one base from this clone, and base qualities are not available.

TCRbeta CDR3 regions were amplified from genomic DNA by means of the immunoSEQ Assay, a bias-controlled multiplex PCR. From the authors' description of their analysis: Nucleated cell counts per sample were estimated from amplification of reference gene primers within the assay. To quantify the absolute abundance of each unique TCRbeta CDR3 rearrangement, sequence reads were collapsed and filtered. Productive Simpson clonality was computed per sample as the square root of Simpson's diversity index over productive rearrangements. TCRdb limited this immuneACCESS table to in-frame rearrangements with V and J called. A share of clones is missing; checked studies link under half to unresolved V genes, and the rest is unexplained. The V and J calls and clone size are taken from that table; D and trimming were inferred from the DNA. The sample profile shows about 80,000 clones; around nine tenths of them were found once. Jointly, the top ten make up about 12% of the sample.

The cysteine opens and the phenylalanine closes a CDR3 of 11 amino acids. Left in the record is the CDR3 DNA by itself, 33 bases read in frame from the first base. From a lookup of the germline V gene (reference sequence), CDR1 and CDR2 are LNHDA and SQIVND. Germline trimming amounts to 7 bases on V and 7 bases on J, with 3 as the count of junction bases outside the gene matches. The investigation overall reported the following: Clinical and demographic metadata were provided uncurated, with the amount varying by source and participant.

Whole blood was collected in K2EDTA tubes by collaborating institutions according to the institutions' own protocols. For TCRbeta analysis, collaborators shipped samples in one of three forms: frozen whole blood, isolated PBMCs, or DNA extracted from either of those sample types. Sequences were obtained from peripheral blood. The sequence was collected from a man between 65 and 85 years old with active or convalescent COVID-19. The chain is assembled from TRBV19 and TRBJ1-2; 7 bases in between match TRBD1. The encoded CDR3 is CASTGGTGYTF. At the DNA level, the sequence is TGTGCCAGTACAGGGGGAACTGGCTACACCTTC.